The entry below describes one TCR beta chain. Original processing methods: Researchers report that nucleated cell counts were estimated from reference gene primer amplification. Measured with immunoSEQ multiplex PCR; TCRdb has only the in-frame clones, and not every one. The DNA gave D and trimming, while V, J and clone size come from that table. The table has 380,000 or so clones, 75% to 90% seen once. These data come from a study of blood T cell repertoires in COVID-19. The wider study: Material from acute and convalescent COVID-19 was sourced from the United States, Italy and Spain. The cDNA or gDNA used as material had been derived from T cells, B-cell-depleted T cells, or PBMCs.

Those enrolled in Seattle joined during active infection and were followed longitudinally afterward. The CDR3 covers 15 residues. Germline-derived CDR1 and CDR2 are SGHDT and YYEEEE. Trimming removed 2 bases from V and 3 bases from J; junction bases left unmatched: 5. The chain recombines TRBV5-6 with TRBJ1-5; TRBD1 agrees at 7 bases. This TCR was sampled from a woman aged 55-75 years with COVID-19, enrolled during active disease. Sequencing input: peripheral blood. The CDR3 bases are TGTGCCAGCAGCTTCCGGGACAGTATCAATCAGCCCCAGCATTTT. Translated: CASSFRDSINQPQHF.